This is a list of T cell receptor beta chains from one sample in a study of blood T cell repertoires in COVID-19. Measured with immunoSEQ multiplex PCR; TCRdb has only the in-frame clones, and not every one. The sample yields just over 300,000 clones, 70% to 90% seen once. The sample comprised PBMCs or T cells enriched from blood (not recorded which). The source is a man under 40 who had recovered from COVID-19. The CDR3 runs from the conserved cysteine through the conserved F or W. Fields, in order: CDR3 DNA, CDR3 protein, J gene, clone size, D gene, V gene. D genes are given only for firm matches. The listing skips clone size in some rows; elsewhere it reads once, few, many or a size class.

CDR3nt: TGTGCCAGCAGCGTAGATAGCGGGGGTTTCGATGAGCAGTTCTTC
CDR3aa: CASSVDSGGFDEQFF
j_gene: TRBJ2-1
abundance: -
d_gene: TRBD2
v_gene: TRBV9

CDR3nt: TGTGCCAGTAGTCATGGGACTAGCCACACCGGGGAGCTGTTTTTT
CDR3aa: CASSHGTSHTGELFF
j_gene: TRBJ2-2
abundance: -
d_gene: TRBD2
v_gene: TRBV19

CDR3nt: TGTGCCAGCAGTTTACAGGGGTTTGGAAACACCATATATTTT
CDR3aa: CASSLQGFGNTIYF
j_gene: TRBJ1-3
abundance: -
d_gene: TRBD1
v_gene: TRBV6-5

CDR3nt: TGCGCCAGCAGCCGGTACGAGGGTGGAAATCAGCCCCAGCATTTT
CDR3aa: CASSRYEGGNQPQHF
j_gene: TRBJ1-5
abundance: few
d_gene: -
v_gene: TRBV4-1

CDR3nt: TGTGCCAGCAGCTCAACCCCACGCGGAGAGACCCAGTACTTC
CDR3aa: CASSSTPRGETQYF
j_gene: TRBJ2-5
abundance: -
d_gene: -
v_gene: TRBV7-3

CDR3nt: TGTGCCAGCGGGAGGGGAAACAATCAGCCCCAGCATTTT
CDR3aa: CASGRGNNQPQHF
j_gene: TRBJ1-5
abundance: -
d_gene: -
v_gene: TRBV27

CDR3nt: TGTGCCAGCTCACCGTCAGGGGCGAGCAATCAGCCCCAGCATTTT
CDR3aa: CASSPSGASNQPQHF
j_gene: TRBJ1-5
abundance: few
d_gene: -
v_gene: TRBV18

CDR3nt: TGTGCCAGCAGGAGGGACAGCACGAACACTGAAGCTTTCTTT
CDR3aa: CASRRDSTNTEAFF
j_gene: TRBJ1-1
abundance: -
d_gene: TRBD1
v_gene: TRBV6-5

CDR3nt: TGTGCCAGCGCCTCCCAACCGGGGGGCTACACCTTC
CDR3aa: CASASQPGGYTF
j_gene: TRBJ1-2
abundance: -
d_gene: -
v_gene: TRBV2

CDR3nt: TGTGCCAGTAGTATTATTAGCGGGGACTTCCAAGAGACCCAGTACTTC
CDR3aa: CASSIISGDFQETQYF
j_gene: TRBJ2-5
abundance: -
d_gene: TRBD2
v_gene: TRBV19

CDR3nt: TGTGCCATCAGTTCGGGACAGGGGAAAGACACTGAAGCTTTCTTT
CDR3aa: CAISSGQGKDTEAFF
j_gene: TRBJ1-1
abundance: few
d_gene: TRBD1
v_gene: TRBV10-3

CDR3nt: TGTGCCAGCAGTTCCTTGGACTCGGCACCCCTCCACTTT
CDR3aa: CASSSLDSAPLHF
j_gene: TRBJ1-6
abundance: -
d_gene: -
v_gene: TRBV12-3/TRBV12-4

CDR3nt: TGTGCCAGCAGCTTTCAGGGGACAGATACGCAGTATTTT
CDR3aa: CASSFQGTDTQYF
j_gene: TRBJ2-3
abundance: -
d_gene: -
v_gene: TRBV11-3

CDR3nt: TGTGCCAGTAACCTTGGACAGGGCCGTCAGCCCCAGCATTTT
CDR3aa: CASNLGQGRQPQHF
j_gene: TRBJ1-5
abundance: -
d_gene: TRBD1
v_gene: TRBV19

CDR3nt: TGCAGTGCTAGTAGGGAAGGAGGGCAAGAGACCCAGTACTTC
CDR3aa: CSASREGGQETQYF
j_gene: TRBJ2-5
abundance: -
d_gene: -
v_gene: TRBV20-1

CDR3nt: TGTGCCAGCAGCTTGTTTGGGACTAGCTCTTCAGATACGCAGTATTTT
CDR3aa: CASSLFGTSSSDTQYF
j_gene: TRBJ2-3
abundance: -
d_gene: TRBD2
v_gene: TRBV5-6

CDR3nt: TGTGCCAGCAGGCAGCGGGGGAAAGAGACCCAGTACTTC
CDR3aa: CASRQRGKETQYF
j_gene: TRBJ2-5
abundance: -
d_gene: TRBD2
v_gene: TRBV2

CDR3nt: TGTGCCAGCAGCTTTGACAGGGGTTACACTGAAGCTTTCTTT
CDR3aa: CASSFDRGYTEAFF
j_gene: TRBJ1-1
abundance: few
d_gene: TRBD1
v_gene: TRBV5-4

CDR3nt: TGTGCCTGGAGTGTGGGGACAGCATACGAGCAGTACTTC
CDR3aa: CAWSVGTAYEQYF
j_gene: TRBJ2-7
abundance: -
d_gene: TRBD1
v_gene: TRBV30

CDR3nt: TGTGCCAGTAGTGCTCCGGGACAGGGCCCCTTC
CDR3aa: CASSAPGQGPF
j_gene: TRBJ1-2
abundance: -
d_gene: TRBD1
v_gene: TRBV19

CDR3nt: TGTGCCAGCAGCTTCCCAGGGTCCTATGGCTACACCTTC
CDR3aa: CASSFPGSYGYTF
j_gene: TRBJ1-2
abundance: -
d_gene: -
v_gene: TRBV7-9

CDR3nt: TGTGCCAGCCGAAGGGGAGGATGGTCATACGAGCAGTACTTC
CDR3aa: CASRRGGWSYEQYF
j_gene: TRBJ2-7
abundance: -
d_gene: -
v_gene: TRBV21-1

CDR3nt: TGTGCCAGCAGTGGGGACTCGGGGGGCACTGAAGCTTTCTTT
CDR3aa: CASSGDSGGTEAFF
j_gene: TRBJ1-1
abundance: -
d_gene: -
v_gene: TRBV2

CDR3nt: TGTGCCAGCAGCCCAGGGACTCAAGAGACCCAGTACTTC
CDR3aa: CASSPGTQETQYF
j_gene: TRBJ2-5
abundance: once
d_gene: -
v_gene: TRBV5-4

CDR3nt: TGCGCCAGCAGCTTGGCCGGACAGGACTATGGCTACACCTTC
CDR3aa: CASSLAGQDYGYTF
j_gene: TRBJ1-2
abundance: -
d_gene: TRBD1
v_gene: TRBV5-1

CDR3nt: TGTGCCAGTAGTATCATCCGGGACAGGGCCTACGAGCAGTACTTC
CDR3aa: CASSIIRDRAYEQYF
j_gene: TRBJ2-7
abundance: -
d_gene: TRBD1
v_gene: TRBV19

CDR3nt: TGTGCCAGCAGCAACCTACCAGAGCGGGTCGGCTACACCTTC
CDR3aa: CASSNLPERVGYTF
j_gene: TRBJ1-2
abundance: -
d_gene: -
v_gene: TRBV7-8

CDR3nt: TGTGCCAGCAGCTTAGCGCCGGTTCAGCCCCAGCATTTT
CDR3aa: CASSLAPVQPQHF
j_gene: TRBJ1-5
abundance: many
d_gene: -
v_gene: TRBV7-2

CDR3nt: TGTGCCAGCAGTTTCCCGGGACAGATGAACACTGAAGCTTTCTTT
CDR3aa: CASSFPGQMNTEAFF
j_gene: TRBJ1-1
abundance: -
d_gene: TRBD1
v_gene: TRBV2

CDR3nt: TGTGCCTGGGCCAACAGGGGGCTCTATGGCTACACCTTC
CDR3aa: CAWANRGLYGYTF
j_gene: TRBJ1-2
abundance: -
d_gene: TRBD1
v_gene: TRBV30

CDR3nt: TGTGCCAGCAGTTTAAGCGGGGCCGTCGTGGAAAAACTGTTTTTT
CDR3aa: CASSLSGAVVEKLFF
j_gene: TRBJ1-4
abundance: -
d_gene: -
v_gene: TRBV27

CDR3nt: TGTGCCAGCAGCATGCAGGGTAGCACTGAAGCTTTCTTT
CDR3aa: CASSMQGSTEAFF
j_gene: TRBJ1-1
abundance: -
d_gene: -
v_gene: TRBV2

CDR3nt: TGTGCCAGTAGTATAGCCGGCAGGGCCTACGAGCAGTACTTC
CDR3aa: CASSIAGRAYEQYF
j_gene: TRBJ2-7
abundance: -
d_gene: -
v_gene: TRBV19

CDR3nt: TGTGCCAGCAGCCGGGACAGGGTTCCCAAGGGCTCCTACAATGAGCAGTTCTTC
CDR3aa: CASSRDRVPKGSYNEQFF
j_gene: TRBJ2-1
abundance: -
d_gene: TRBD1
v_gene: TRBV7-2

CDR3nt: TGTGCCAGCAGCTTCGGAGGTAATCAGCCCCAGCATTTT
CDR3aa: CASSFGGNQPQHF
j_gene: TRBJ1-5
abundance: -
d_gene: -
v_gene: TRBV7-9